The 8 T cell receptor beta chains below all came from one sample that was sequenced in a study of regulatory T cells in long-lasting Graves disease. The time point was: newly diagnosed GD, antithyroid drugs for less than 3 months. Extracted PBMC RNA gave rise to the TCR library. TCR beta libraries were built with iRepertoire HTBI primers and Arm-PCR of CDR3 regions. TCRdb re-called the multiplex PCR reads with MiXCR, one entry per CDR3 protein. The repertoire consists of roughly 440,000 distinct CDR3 sequences, with about 17% occurring once and the leading ten covering about a quarter. These data were also filed under a second study, of T cells in Graves' hyperthyroidism and ophthalmopathy.

The starting material was peripheral blood mononuclear cells (PBMCs), obtained at new diagnosis, from a patient treated with antithyroid drugs. Receptor source: a woman under 30 with Graves disease.

The chain recombines TRBV5-1 with TRBJ1-5, with a tentative D call TRBD1 (6 bases). CDR1 is SGHRS and CDR2 is YFSETQ in the germline V gene. Between the trimmed V and J ends, which lost 0 bases and 9 bases, there was a span of 10 bases. CDR3 length equals 13 residues. The CDR3 sequence: CASSLEGVGPQHF. The CDR3 nucleotides read TGCGCCAGCAGCTTGGAGGGGGTGGGGCCCCAGCATTTT.

This clonotype appeared a few times. This chain links TRBV5-1 with TRBJ2-7; the match to TRBD1 covers 7 bases. This CDR3 has 15 amino acids. With 0 bases clipped from V and 0 bases from J, the junction kept 3 bases outside the gene matches. Germline CDR1 and CDR2: SGHRS and YFSETQ. CDR3 nucleotides: TGCGCCAGCAGCTTGGAGGGGGCCCTCTCCTACGAGCAGTACTTC. This gives the protein CASSLEGALSYEQYF. Full variable domain (missing parts from reference TRBV5-1 and TRBJ2-7): KAGVTQTPRYLIKTRGQQVTLSCSPISGHRSVSWYQQTPGQGLQFLFEYFSETQRNKGNFPGRFSGRQFSNSRSEMNVSTLELGDSALYLCASSLEGALSYEQYFGPGTRLTVT.

This clonotype appeared a few times. The chain carries TRBV24-1 and TRBJ2-1, with D perhaps TRBD2 (5 bases). CDR1 KGHDR and CDR2 SFDVKD come from the germline V gene. This CDR3 region has 14 residues. Trimming took off 3 bases at V and 10 bases at J, with 15 bases between the two ends. The DNA of the CDR3 is TGTGCCACCAGTGATAACGATCCCCGGAGGGAGCAGTTCTTC. Its translation is CATSDNDPRREQFF.

In its sample, this clonotype was seen many times. The chain employs TRBV7-4 and TRBJ2-1, with 7 positions matching TRBD2. The CDR3 runs to 16 residues. With 1 base clipped from V and 8 bases from J, the junction kept 11 bases outside the gene matches. The V gene's germline CDR1 is SGHVT and CDR2 SQSDAQ. The CDR3 DNA follows: TGTGCCAGCAGCTTAGGCGGGAGCCCAACTCACGATGAGCAGTTCTTC. Translation: CASSLGGSPTHDEQFF.

This chain joins TRBV11-3 and TRBJ2-1, with 7 bases matching TRBD2. The CDR3 has 15 amino acids. Germline CDR1 and CDR2: SGHNT and YENEEA. The junction had 6 bases not matched to a gene; V was cut back by 3 bases and J by 4 bases. CDR3 amino acids: CASSFVLAHYNEQFF. CDR3 DNA: TGTGCCAGCAGCTTTGTACTAGCGCATTACAATGAGCAGTTCTTC.

This clonotype was picked up a small number of times. The gene calls are TRBV6-2 or TRBV6-3 and TRBJ2-7; D possibly corresponds to TRBD1 (6 bases). This CDR3 is 13 amino acids long. Trimming took off 6 bases at V and 4 bases at J, with 13 bases between the two ends. Germline CDR1 MNHEY, CDR2 SVGEGT. The CDR3: CASRRTEMYEQYF. CDR3 bases: TGTGCCAGCAGGAGGACAGAGATGTACGAGCAGTACTTC.

The J gene is TRBJ1-2, the V gene TRBV29-1, with no clear D. Germline V gene lookup returns CDR1 SQVTM and CDR2 ANQGSEA. CDR3 length equals 13 residues. The V and J ends lost 2 bases and 0 bases respectively, with 7 bases between them. The DNA for the CDR3 is TGCAGCGTTGAACGGGTTGCTAACTATGGCTACACCTTC. Its protein is CSVERVANYGYTF. The whole variable domain, filled in from reference TRBV29-1 and TRBJ1-2, reads SAVISQKPSRDICQRGTSLTIQCQVDSQVTMMFWYRQQPGQSLTLIATANQGSEATYESGFVIDKFPISRPNLTFSTLTVSNMSPEDSSIYLCSVERVANYGYTFGSGTRLTVV.

The chain combines TRBV6-1 with TRBJ1-1, with 7 positions matching TRBD1. The germline V gene encodes CDR1 MNHNS and CDR2 SASEGT. V was clipped by 10 bases and J by 4 bases; unmatched bases: 9. This CDR3 spans 13 amino acids. The CDR3 loop reads CATTRQGFTEAFF. The DNA of the CDR3 is TGTGCCACCACCCGACAGGGATTCACTGAAGCTTTCTTT.